The text below deals with one T cell receptor beta chain. Its matching antigen is unknown. The template, roughly 510 ng total RNA, yielded TCR beta cDNA made with a constant-region primer. Library construction for TCR beta comprised three nested multiplex PCR rounds performed with slightly modified ARM-PCR. Use of TRBV1-TRBV30 forward primers with a C-beta reverse primer characterized the first two PCR rounds, which lasted around 9 cycles each. One entry per CDR3 protein results from TCRdb running MiXCR on the multiplex PCR reads. The data contain fewer than 200,000 distinct CDR3 sequences, over 80% of them singletons. This entry belongs to a study of tumor-infiltrating lymphocytes in primary liver carcinoma. For the study at large: Measuring about 4.2 to 11 cm across, the tumors were staged as T1-T3 N0M0. Sample counts of productive TCRbeta reads spanned roughly 3.65 to 7.13 million; these counts were similar across tissue types.

V lost 10 bases and J 6 bases, leaving 20 bases between the germline ends. The CDR3 runs 14 residues. Findings and limits, study-wide: Pairs of tumor regions overlapped more than tumor-adjacent and tumor-blood pairs did.

From unsorted bulk tissue weighing roughly 17-31 mg, DNA and RNA were co-extracted. Cases comprised patients with primary liver carcinoma who received surgical resection. This chain joins TRBV12-3 or TRBV12-4 and TRBJ2-3; D ambiguous. The TCR comes from a man between 40 and 49 years old with primary liver carcinoma and hepatitis B virus infection. The sample consisted of tumor tissue from primary liver carcinoma. The CDR3 bases are TGTGCCAACAATTTATCGGCGCGTAGGGATACGCAGTATTTT. This codes for CANNLSARRDTQYF.